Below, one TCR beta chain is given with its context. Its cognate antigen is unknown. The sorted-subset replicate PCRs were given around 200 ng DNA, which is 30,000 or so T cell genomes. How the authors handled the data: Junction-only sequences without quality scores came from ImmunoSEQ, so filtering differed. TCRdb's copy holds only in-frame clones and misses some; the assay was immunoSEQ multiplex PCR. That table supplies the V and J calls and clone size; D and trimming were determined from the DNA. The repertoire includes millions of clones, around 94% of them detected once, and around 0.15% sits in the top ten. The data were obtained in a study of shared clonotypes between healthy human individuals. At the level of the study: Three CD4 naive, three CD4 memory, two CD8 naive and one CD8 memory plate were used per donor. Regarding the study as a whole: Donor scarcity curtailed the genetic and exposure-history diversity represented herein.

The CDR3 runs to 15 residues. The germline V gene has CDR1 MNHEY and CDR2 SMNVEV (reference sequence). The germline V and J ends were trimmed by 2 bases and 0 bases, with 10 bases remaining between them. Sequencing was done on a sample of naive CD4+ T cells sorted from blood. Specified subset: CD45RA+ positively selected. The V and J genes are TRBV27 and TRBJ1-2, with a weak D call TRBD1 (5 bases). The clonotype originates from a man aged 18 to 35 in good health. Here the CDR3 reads CASSLAPGTNYGYTF. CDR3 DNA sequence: TGTGCCAGCAGTTTAGCCCCAGGGACTAACTATGGCTACACCTTC.